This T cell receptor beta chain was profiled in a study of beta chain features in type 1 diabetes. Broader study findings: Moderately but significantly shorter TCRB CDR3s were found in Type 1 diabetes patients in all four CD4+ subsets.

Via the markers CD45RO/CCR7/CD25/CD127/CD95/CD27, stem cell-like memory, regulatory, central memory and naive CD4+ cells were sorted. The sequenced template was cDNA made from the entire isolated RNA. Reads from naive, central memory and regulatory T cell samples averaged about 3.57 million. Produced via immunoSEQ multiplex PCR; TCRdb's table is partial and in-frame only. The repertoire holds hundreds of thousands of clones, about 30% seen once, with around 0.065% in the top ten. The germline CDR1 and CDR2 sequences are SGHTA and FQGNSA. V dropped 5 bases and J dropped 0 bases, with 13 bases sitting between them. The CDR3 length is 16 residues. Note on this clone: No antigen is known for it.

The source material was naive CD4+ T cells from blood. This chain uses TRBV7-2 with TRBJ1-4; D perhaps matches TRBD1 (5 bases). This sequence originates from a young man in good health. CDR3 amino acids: CASSPGWTSTNEKLFF. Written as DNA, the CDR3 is TGTGCCAGCAGCCCAGGGTGGACCTCAACTAATGAAAAACTGTTTTTT.